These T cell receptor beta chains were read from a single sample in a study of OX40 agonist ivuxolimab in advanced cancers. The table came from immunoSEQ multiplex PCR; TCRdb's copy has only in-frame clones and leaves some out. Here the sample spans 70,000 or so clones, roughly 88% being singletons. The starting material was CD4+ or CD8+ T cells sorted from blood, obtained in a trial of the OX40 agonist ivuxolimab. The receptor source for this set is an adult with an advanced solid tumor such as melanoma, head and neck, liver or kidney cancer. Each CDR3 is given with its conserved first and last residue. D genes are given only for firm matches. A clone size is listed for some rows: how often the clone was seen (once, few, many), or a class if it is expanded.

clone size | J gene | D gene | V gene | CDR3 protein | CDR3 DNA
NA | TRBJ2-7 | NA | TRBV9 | CASSSLPSTNSYEQYF | TGTGCCAGCAGCTCCCTCCCGTCTACGAACTCCTACGAGCAGTACTTC
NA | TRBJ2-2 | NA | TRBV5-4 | CASSLASSFTGELFF | TGTGCCAGCAGCTTGGCCAGTTCGTTCACCGGGGAGCTGTTTTTT
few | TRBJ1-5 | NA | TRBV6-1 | CASSEAVWGDQPQHF | TGTGCCAGCAGTGAAGCTGTCTGGGGGGATCAGCCCCAGCATTTT
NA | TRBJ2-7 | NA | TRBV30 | CAWSVRGGSYEQYF | TGTGCCTGGAGTGTACGTGGGGGTTCCTACGAGCAGTACTTC
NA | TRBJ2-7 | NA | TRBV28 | CASSFIGEQYF | TGTGCCAGCAGTTTTATTGGCGAGCAGTACTTC
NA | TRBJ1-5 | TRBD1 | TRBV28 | CASSFRHRGQGNQPQHF | TGTGCCAGCAGTTTTCGGCACAGGGGGCAGGGCAATCAGCCCCAGCATTTT
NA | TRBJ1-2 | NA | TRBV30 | CAWSDLPGGGYTF | TGTGCCTGGAGTGACCTCCCCGGGGGAGGCTACACCTTC
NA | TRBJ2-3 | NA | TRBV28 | CASSHPGANTDTQYF | TGTGCCAGCAGTCACCCAGGGGCTAACACAGATACGCAGTATTTT
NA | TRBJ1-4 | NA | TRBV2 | CASSGQADEKLFF | TGTGCCAGCAGTGGGCAGGCGGATGAAAAACTGTTTTTT
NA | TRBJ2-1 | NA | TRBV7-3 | CASSLTGGRGTQSYYNEQFF | TGTGCCAGCAGCTTAACGGGTGGGCGCGGGACGCAATCATACTACAATGAGCAGTTCTTC
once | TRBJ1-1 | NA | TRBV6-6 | CASSYTDRDTEAFF | TGTGCCAGCAGTTATACCGACAGAGACACTGAAGCTTTCTTT
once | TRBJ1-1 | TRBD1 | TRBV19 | CASSGQAHTEAFF | TGTGCCAGTAGTGGACAGGCCCACACTGAAGCTTTCTTT
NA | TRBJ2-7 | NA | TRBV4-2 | CASSSRDGLLEQYF | TGTGCCAGCAGCAGCCGGGATGGCCTCCTCGAGCAGTACTTC
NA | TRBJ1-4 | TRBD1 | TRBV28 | CASSPVTGDGEKLFF | TGTGCCAGCAGTCCCGTTACAGGGGATGGTGAAAAACTGTTTTTT
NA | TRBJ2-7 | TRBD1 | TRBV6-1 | CASLPGQGGEQYF | TGTGCCAGCCTTCCGGGACAGGGGGGGGAGCAGTACTTC
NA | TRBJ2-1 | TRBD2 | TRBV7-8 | CASSLGGTGTSSYNEQFF | TGTGCCAGCAGCTTAGGAGGGACCGGGACTAGCTCCTACAATGAGCAGTTCTTC
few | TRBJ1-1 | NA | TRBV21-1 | CASSKGTVEAFF | TGTGCCAGCAGCAAAGGGACGGTCGAAGCTTTCTTT
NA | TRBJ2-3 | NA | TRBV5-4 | CASSLVAGLRTDTQYF | TGTGCCAGCAGCTTGGTTGCGGGACTGCGGACAGATACGCAGTATTTT
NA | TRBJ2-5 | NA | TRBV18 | CASSPPQGGSQETQYF | TGTGCCAGCTCACCACCGCAAGGAGGGAGTCAAGAGACCCAGTACTTC
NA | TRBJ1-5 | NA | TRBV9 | CASSVGVSNQPQHF | TGTGCCAGCAGCGTAGGGGTGAGCAATCAGCCCCAGCATTTT
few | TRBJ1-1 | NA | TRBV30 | CAWNLSGRLEAFF | TGTGCCTGGAATCTCTCCGGGCGACTTGAAGCTTTCTTT
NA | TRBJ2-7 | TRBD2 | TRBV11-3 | CASSLGGSSYEQYF | TGTGCCAGCAGCTTGGGGGGGTCTTCCTACGAGCAGTACTTC
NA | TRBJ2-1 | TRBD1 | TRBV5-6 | CASSSGTGPYNEQFF | TGTGCCAGCAGCTCCGGGACAGGGCCCTACAATGAGCAGTTCTTC
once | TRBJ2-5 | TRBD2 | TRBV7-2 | CASSRTSGGETQYF | TGTGCCAGCAGCCGGACTAGCGGGGGGGAGACCCAGTACTTC
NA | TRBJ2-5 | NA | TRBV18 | CASSPPRTIQETQYF | TGTGCCAGCTCACCGCCTCGGACAATCCAAGAGACCCAGTACTTC
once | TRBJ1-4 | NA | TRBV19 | CASSITGAGEKLFF | TGTGCCAGTAGTATAACCGGGGCGGGTGAAAAACTGTTTTTT
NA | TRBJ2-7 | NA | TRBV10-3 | CAISEPLQGRDYEQYF | TGTGCCATCAGTGAGCCTCTACAGGGGAGGGACTACGAGCAGTACTTC
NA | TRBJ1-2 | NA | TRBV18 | CASSPLTENYGYTF | TGTGCCAGCTCACCCTTGACAGAGAACTATGGCTACACCTTC
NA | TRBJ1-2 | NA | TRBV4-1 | CASSQVTVKHGYTF | TGCGCCAGCAGCCAAGTAACAGTCAAGCATGGCTACACCTTC
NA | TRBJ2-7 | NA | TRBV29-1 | CSVEVPGFGQYF | TGCAGCGTTGAAGTACCGGGCTTCGGGCAGTACTTC
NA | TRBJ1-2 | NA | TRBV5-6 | CASSFPREPRGGYTF | TGTGCCAGCAGCTTCCCCCGGGAGCCCCGAGGCGGCTACACCTTC
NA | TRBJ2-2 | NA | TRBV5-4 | CASSSGKTRLVTGELFF | TGTGCCAGCAGCTCCGGCAAGACACGGCTGGTCACCGGGGAGCTGTTTTTT
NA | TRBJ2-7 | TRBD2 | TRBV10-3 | CAISESTAGGPYEQYF | TGTGCCATCAGTGAGTCGACAGCGGGAGGGCCCTACGAGCAGTACTTC
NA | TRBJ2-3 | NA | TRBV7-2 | CASSLTRGADTQYF | TGTGCCAGCAGCCTGACCAGGGGCGCAGATACGCAGTATTTT
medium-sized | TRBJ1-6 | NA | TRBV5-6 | CASSLDQNSPLHF | TGTGCCAGCAGCTTGGATCAGAATTCACCCCTCCACTTT
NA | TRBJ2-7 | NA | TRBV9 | CASSLGPDSYEQYF | TGTGCCAGCAGCTTAGGCCCGGATTCCTACGAGCAGTACTTC
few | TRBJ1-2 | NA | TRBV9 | CASSVSTNYGYTF | TGTGCCAGCAGCGTCTCCACTAACTATGGCTACACCTTC
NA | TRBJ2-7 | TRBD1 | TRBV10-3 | CAISTGQGGYEQYF | TGTGCCATCAGCACGGGACAGGGTGGATACGAGCAGTACTTC
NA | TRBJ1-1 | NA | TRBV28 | CASSPTAARGTEAFF | TGTGCCAGCAGCCCGACAGCTGCCCGGGGCACTGAAGCTTTCTTT
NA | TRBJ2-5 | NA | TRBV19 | CASSSTVQETQYF | TGTGCCAGTAGTAGTACAGTACAAGAGACCCAGTACTTC
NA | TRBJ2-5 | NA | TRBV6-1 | CASSEWGGGRGRETQYF | TGTGCCAGCAGTGAATGGGGAGGGGGCAGGGGGAGAGAGACCCAGTACTTC
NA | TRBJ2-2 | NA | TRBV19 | CASSIRGSAGELFF | TGTGCCAGTAGTATTCGTGGTAGCGCGGGGGAGCTGTTTTTT
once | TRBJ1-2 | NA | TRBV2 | CASSDLMVGTYGYTF | TGTGCCAGCAGTGATCTCATGGTGGGCACCTATGGCTACACCTTC
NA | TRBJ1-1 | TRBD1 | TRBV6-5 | CASRPRTGGYTEAFF | TGTGCCAGCAGACCACGGACAGGAGGGTACACTGAAGCTTTCTTT
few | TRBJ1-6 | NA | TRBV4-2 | CASSQDPQGGNSPLHF | TGTGCCAGCAGCCAAGATCCACAGGGAGGCAATTCACCCCTCCACTTT
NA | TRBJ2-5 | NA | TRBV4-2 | CASSQVGGVGAETQYF | TGTGCCAGCAGCCAAGTTGGCGGGGTAGGGGCGGAGACCCAGTACTTC
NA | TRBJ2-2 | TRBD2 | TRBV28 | CASIGGGETGELFF | TGTGCCAGCATTGGCGGGGGTGAGACCGGGGAGCTGTTTTTT
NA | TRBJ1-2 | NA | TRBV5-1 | CASSATTNYGYTF | TGCGCCAGCAGCGCGACAACTAACTATGGCTACACCTTC
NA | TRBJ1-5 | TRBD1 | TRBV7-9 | CASSPQTGDQPQHF | TGTGCCAGCAGCCCTCAAACAGGGGATCAGCCCCAGCATTTT
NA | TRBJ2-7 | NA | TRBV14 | CASSLGQPYEQYF | TGTGCCAGCAGCCTTGGACAGCCCTACGAGCAGTACTTC
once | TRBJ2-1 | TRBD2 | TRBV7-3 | CASSARLAGPYNEQFF | TGTGCCAGCAGCGCCCGACTAGCGGGGCCCTACAATGAGCAGTTCTTC
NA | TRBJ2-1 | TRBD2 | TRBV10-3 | CAISEASGIYNEQFF | TGTGCCATCAGTGAGGCTAGCGGTATTTACAATGAGCAGTTCTTC
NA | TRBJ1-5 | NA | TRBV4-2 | CASSQDGGGNQPQHF | TGTGCCAGCAGCCAAGACGGGGGCGGCAATCAGCCCCAGCATTTT
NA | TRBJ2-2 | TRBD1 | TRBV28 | CASSFGTGGWTGELFF | TGTGCCAGCAGTTTCGGGACAGGGGGTTGGACCGGGGAGCTGTTTTTT